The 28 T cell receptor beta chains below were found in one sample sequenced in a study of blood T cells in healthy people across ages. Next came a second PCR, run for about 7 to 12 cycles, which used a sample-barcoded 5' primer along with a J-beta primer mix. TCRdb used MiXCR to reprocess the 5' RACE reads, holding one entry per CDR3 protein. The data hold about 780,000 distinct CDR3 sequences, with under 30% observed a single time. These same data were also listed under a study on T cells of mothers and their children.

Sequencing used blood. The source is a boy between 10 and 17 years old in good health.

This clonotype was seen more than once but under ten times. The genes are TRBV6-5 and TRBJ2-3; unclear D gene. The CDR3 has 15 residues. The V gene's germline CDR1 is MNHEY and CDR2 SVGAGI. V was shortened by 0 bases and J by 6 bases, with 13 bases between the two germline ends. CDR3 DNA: TGTGCCAGCAGTTACTCGATTGGCGGCATGGATACGCAGTATTTT. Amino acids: CASSYSIGGMDTQYF.

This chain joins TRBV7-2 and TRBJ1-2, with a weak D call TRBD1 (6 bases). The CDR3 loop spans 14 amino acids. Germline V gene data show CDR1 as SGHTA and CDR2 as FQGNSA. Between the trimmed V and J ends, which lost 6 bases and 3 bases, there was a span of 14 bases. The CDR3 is CASRQGGFDYGYTF. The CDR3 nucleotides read TGTGCCAGCAGACAGGGTGGGTTTGACTATGGCTACACCTTC.

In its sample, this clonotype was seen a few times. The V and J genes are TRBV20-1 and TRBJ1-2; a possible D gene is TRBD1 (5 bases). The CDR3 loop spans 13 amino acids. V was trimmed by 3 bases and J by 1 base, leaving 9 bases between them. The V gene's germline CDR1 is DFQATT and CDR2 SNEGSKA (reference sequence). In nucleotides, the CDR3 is TGCAGTGCTAGGCAGGGACGTAACTATGGCTACACCTTC. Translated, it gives CSARQGRNYGYTF.

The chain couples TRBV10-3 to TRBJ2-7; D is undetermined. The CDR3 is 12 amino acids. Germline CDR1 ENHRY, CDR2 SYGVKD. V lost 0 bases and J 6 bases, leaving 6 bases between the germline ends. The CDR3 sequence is CAISESACEQYF. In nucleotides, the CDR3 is TGTGCCATCAGTGAGTCGGCCTGCGAGCAGTACTTC.

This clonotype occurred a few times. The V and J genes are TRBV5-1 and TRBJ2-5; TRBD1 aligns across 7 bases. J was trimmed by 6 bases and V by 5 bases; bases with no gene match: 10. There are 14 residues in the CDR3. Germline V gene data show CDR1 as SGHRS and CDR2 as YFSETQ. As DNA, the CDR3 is TGCGCCAGCAGTTACGGGACAGTTGGAAAGACCCAGTACTTC. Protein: CASSYGTVGKTQYF.

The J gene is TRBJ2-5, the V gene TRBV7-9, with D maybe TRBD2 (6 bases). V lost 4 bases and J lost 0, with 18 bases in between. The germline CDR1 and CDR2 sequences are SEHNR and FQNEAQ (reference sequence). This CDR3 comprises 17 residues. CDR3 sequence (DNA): TGTGCCAGCAGCTCCAAGGGACTTCATGCTTACCAAGAGACCCAGTACTTC. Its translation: CASSSKGLHAYQETQYF.

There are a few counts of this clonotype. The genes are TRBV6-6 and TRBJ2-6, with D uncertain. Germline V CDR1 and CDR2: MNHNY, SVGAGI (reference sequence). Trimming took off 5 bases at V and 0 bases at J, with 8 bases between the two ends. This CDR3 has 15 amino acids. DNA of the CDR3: TGTGCCAGCAGTGGCTTTATCTCTGGGGCCAACGTCCTGACTTTC. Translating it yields CASSGFISGANVLTF.

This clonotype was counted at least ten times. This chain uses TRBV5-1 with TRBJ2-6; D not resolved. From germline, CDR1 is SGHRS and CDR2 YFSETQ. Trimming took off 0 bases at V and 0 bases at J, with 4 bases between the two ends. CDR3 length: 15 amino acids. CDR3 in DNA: TGCGCCAGCAGCTTGGGGAACTCTGGGGCCAACGTCCTGACTTTC. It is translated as CASSLGNSGANVLTF.

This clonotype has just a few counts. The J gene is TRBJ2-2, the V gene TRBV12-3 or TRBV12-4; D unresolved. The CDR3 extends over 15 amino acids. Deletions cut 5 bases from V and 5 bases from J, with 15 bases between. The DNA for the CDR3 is TGTGCCAGCAGTCCTGGACCACGACGGACCGGGGAGCTGTTTTTT. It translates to CASSPGPRRTGELFF.

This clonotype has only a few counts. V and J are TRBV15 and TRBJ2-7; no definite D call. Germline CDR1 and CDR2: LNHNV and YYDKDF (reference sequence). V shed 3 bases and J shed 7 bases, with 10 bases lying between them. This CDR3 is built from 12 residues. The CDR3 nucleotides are TGTGCCACCAGCAGGGATCGGGCAGAGCAGTACTTC. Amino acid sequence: CATSRDRAEQYF.

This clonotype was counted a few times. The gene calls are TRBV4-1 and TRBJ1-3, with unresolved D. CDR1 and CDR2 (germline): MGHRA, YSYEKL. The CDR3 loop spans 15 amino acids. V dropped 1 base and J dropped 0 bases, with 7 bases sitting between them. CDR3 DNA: TGCGCCAGCAGCCAAGGTACAATCTCTGGAAACACCATATATTTT. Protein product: CASSQGTISGNTIYF.

The CDR3 DNA reads TGCGCCAGCAGTGAACCAGGGGGGGGTTCACCCCTCCACTTT. It encodes CASSEPGGGSPLHF. This sequence joins TRBV10-2 and TRBJ1-6; 7 bases fit TRBD1. Trimming cost V 3 bases and J 9 bases; bases outside gene matches: 5. Per the germline V gene, CDR1 is WSHSY and CDR2 is SAAADI. CDR3 length: 14 residues.

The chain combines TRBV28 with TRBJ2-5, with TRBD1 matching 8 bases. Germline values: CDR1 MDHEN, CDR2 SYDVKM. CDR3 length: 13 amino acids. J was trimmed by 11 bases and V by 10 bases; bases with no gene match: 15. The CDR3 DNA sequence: TGTGCCACAACAGGGGGTGCCGGCAGGGAGCAGTACTTC. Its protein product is CATTGGAGREQYF.

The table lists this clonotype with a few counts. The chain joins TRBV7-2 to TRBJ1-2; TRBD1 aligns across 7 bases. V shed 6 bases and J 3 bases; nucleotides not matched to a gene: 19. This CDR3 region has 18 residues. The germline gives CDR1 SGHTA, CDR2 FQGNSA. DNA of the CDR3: TGTGCCAGCAGTTCCGTCCCTCCGCAGGGGGGCAAGGACTATGGCTACACCTTC. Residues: CASSSVPPQGGKDYGYTF. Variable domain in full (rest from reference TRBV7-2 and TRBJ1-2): GAGVSQSPSNKVTEKGKDVELRCDPISGHTALYWYRQSLGQGLEFLIYFQGNSAPDKSGLPSDRFSAERTGGSVSTLTIQRTQQEDSAVYLCASSSVPPQGGKDYGYTFGSGTRLTVV.

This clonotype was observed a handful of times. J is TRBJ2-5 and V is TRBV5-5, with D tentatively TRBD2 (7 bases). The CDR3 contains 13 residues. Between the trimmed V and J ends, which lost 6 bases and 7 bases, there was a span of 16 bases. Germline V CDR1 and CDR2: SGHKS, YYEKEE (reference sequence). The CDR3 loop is CASIEQGRGTQYF. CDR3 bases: TGTGCCAGCATCGAGCAGGGGAGGGGGACCCAGTACTTC.

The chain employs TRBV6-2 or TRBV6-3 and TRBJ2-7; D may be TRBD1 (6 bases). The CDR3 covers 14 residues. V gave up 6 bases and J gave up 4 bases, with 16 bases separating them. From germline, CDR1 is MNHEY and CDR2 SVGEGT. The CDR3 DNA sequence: TGTGCCAGCAGCCATTCCACAGGGCTTTACGAGCAGTACTTC. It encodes CASSHSTGLYEQYF.

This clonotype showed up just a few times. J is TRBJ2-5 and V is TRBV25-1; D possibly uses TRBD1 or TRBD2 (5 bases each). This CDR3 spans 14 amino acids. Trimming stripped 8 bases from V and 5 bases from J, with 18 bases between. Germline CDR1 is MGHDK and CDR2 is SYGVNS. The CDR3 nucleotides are TGTGCCAGCTCAGAGGGGTGGGGGTGGGAGACCCAGTACTTC. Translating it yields CASSEGWGWETQYF.

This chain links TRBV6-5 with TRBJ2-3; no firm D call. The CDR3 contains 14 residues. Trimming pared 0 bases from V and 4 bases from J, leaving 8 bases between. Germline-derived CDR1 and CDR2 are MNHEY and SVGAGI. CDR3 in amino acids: CASSYSMGSDTQYF. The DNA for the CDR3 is TGTGCCAGCAGTTACTCGATGGGGTCAGATACGCAGTATTTT.

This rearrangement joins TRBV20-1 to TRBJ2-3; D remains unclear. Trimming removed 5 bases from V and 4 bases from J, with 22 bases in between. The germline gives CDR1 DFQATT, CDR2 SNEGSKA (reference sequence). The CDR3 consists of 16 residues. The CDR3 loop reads CSAPSPHNGRADTQYF. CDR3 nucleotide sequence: TGCAGTGCTCCCAGCCCGCACAATGGACGGGCAGATACGCAGTATTTT.

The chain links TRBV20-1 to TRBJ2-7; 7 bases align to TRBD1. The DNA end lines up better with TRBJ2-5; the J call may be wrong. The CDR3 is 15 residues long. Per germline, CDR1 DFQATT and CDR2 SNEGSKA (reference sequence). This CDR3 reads CSARPGQPRPETQYF. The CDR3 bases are TGCAGTGCTAGACCGGGACAGCCCCGGCCAGAGACCCAGTACTTC.

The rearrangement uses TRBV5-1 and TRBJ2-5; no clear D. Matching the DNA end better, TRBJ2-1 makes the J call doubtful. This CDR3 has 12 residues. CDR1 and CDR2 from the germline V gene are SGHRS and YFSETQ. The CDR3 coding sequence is TGCGCCAGCAGCTTTAAGAACAATGAGCAGTTCTTC. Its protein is CASSFKNNEQFF.

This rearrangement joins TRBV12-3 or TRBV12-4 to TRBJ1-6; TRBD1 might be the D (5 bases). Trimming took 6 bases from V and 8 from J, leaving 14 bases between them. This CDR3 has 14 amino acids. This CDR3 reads CASSERGNHSPLHF. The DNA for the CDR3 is TGTGCCAGCAGCGAACGGGGGAACCATTCACCCCTCCACTTT.

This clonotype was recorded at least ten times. This chain's CDR3 is CASSQGGGPGNNQPQHF. The CDR3 nucleotides are TGTGCCAGCAGCCAAGGGGGGGGCCCAGGGAACAATCAGCCCCAGCATTTT. This chain connects TRBV3-1 to TRBJ1-5; tentative D call: TRBD1 (6 bases). CDR1 and CDR2 from the germline V gene are LGHDT and YNNKEL (reference sequence). The CDR3 loop spans 17 amino acids. V shed 1 base and J shed 3 bases, with 16 bases lying between them.

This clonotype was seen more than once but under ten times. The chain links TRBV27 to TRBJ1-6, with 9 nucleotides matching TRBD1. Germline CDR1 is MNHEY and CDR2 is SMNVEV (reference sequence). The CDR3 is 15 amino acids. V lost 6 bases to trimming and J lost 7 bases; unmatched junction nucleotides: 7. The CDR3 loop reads CASRIRQGENSPLHF. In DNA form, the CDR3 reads TGTGCCAGCAGAATCCGACAGGGGGAGAATTCACCCCTCCACTTT.

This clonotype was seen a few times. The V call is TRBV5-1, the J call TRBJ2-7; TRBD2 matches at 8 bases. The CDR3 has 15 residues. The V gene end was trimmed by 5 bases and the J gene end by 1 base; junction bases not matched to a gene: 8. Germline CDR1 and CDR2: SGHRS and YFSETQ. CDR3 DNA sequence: TGCGCCAGCAGTCCGCATAGCGGGGATTCCTACGAGCAGTACTTC. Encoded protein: CASSPHSGDSYEQYF.

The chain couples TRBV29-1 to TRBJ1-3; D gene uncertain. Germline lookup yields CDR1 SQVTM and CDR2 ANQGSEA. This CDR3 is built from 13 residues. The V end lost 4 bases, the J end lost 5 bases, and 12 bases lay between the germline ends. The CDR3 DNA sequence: TGCAGCGTTGTGCCCTACCTTCGAAACACCATATATTTT. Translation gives CSVVPYLRNTIYF.

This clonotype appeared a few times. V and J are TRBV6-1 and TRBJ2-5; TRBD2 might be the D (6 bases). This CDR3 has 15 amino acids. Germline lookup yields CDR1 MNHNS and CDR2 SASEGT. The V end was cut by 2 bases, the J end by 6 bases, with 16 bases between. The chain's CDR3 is CASSELAATGKTQYF. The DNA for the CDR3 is TGTGCCAGCAGTGAATTAGCGGCTACAGGAAAGACCCAGTACTTC.

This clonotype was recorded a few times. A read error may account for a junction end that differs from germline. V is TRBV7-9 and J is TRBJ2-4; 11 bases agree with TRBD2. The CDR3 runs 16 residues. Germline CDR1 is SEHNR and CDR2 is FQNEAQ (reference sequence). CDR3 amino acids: CASSLAGGRAKNIQYF. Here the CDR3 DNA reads TGTGCCAGCAGCCTAGCGGGGGGTCGAGCCAAAAACATTCAGTACTTC. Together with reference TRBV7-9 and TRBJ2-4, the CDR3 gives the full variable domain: DTGVSQNPRHKITKRGQNVTFRCDPISEHNRLYWYRQTLGQGPEFLTYFQNEAQLEKSRLLSDRFSAERPKGSFSTLEIQRTEQGDSAMYLCASSLAGGRAKNIQYFGAGTRLSVL.